A single sample is the source of the 14 T cell receptor beta chains below, sequenced in a study of shared clonotypes between healthy human individuals. The assay was immunoSEQ multiplex PCR, and TCRdb's table has in-frame clones only and misses some. This sample has about 2.5 million clones; less than 95% occur once, and the top ten carry more than 0.35%. The specimen sequenced was naive CD4+ T cells from PBMCs. Subset indicated: CD45RA+ positively selected. These receptors all stem from a man between 18 and 29 years old in good health. Some clones in this sample may be carry-over from other donors' samples.

This clone is a singleton in its sample. This rearrangement joins TRBV5-4 to TRBJ1-2, with D perhaps matching TRBD1 (6 bases). The CDR3 sequence is 16 residues long. The germline V gene has CDR1 SGHNT and CDR2 YYREEE (reference sequence). Trimming took 2 bases from V and 4 from J, leaving 18 bases between them. CDR3: CASSFNQGRVFYGYTF. The CDR3 DNA reads as TGTGCCAGCAGCTTCAACCAGGGGAGGGTTTTCTATGGCTACACCTTC.

In its sample, this clone was seen once. The chain couples TRBV6-6 to TRBJ2-3; perhaps TRBD2 as D (6 bases). Germline lookup yields CDR1 MNHNY and CDR2 SVGAGI (reference sequence). Trimming cost V 2 bases and J 3 bases, with 9 bases left between them. This CDR3 is built from 14 residues. CDR3 sequence: CASSYVGGTDTQYF. CDR3 sequence (DNA): TGTGCCAGCAGTTACGTGGGGGGAACAGATACGCAGTATTTT.

The V gene is TRBV30, the J gene TRBJ2-1; the D is unclear. Trimming took 1 base from V and 13 from J, leaving 8 bases between them. The CDR3 has 10 amino acids. Germline-derived CDR1 and CDR2 are GTSNPN and SVGIG (reference sequence). The CDR3 loop is CAWSGATQFF. The DNA for the CDR3 is TGTGCCTGGAGTGGCGCAACCCAGTTCTTC. Variable domain in full (rest from reference TRBV30 and TRBJ2-1): SQTIHQWPATLVQPVGSPLSLECTVEGTSNPNLYWYRQAAGRGLQLLFYSVGIGQISSEVPQNLSASRPQDRQFILSSKKLLLSDSGFYLCAWSGATQFFGPGTRLTVL.

The chain uses TRBV27 and TRBJ2-5; 8 nucleotides agree with TRBD2. Germline assignment: CDR1 MNHEY and CDR2 SMNVEV (reference sequence). This CDR3 is 15 amino acids long. V lost 5 bases, J lost 3 bases, and 8 bases stayed unmatched. The CDR3 spells CASSPGLAVKETQYF. The DNA of the CDR3 is TGTGCCAGCAGTCCCGGACTAGCAGTGAAAGAGACCCAGTACTTC.

The rearrangement uses TRBV19 and TRBJ2-1; possibly TRBD2 for D (6 bases). Germline-derived CDR1 and CDR2 are LNHDA and SQIVND (reference sequence). The V end was cut by 6 bases, the J end by 6 bases, with 15 bases between. The CDR3 loop spans 14 amino acids. As DNA, the CDR3 is TGTGCCAGTAGAGACGCGGGAAGCCGCAATGAGCAGTTCTTC. The encoded protein is CASRDAGSRNEQFF.

This chain connects TRBV10-2 to TRBJ2-3, with 14 bases fitting TRBD2. Germline values: CDR1 WSHSY, CDR2 SAAADI. The junction had 6 bases not matched to a gene; V was cut back by 6 bases and J by 4 bases. CDR3 length: 16 amino acids. The CDR3 nucleotides are TGCGCCAGCAGAGCGACTAGCGGGAGGGCCGCAGATACGCAGTATTTT. This gives the protein CASRATSGRAADTQYF.

The chain recombines TRBV4-1 with TRBJ2-7; D remains unclear. CDR1 MGHRA and CDR2 YSYEKL come from the germline V gene. The length of the CDR3 is 15 residues. V lost 3 bases, J lost 3 bases, and 15 bases lay in between. Here the CDR3 reads CASSQEGFWIYEQYF. CDR3 bases: TGCGCCAGCAGCCAGGAAGGGTTCTGGATCTACGAGCAGTACTTC.

J is TRBJ2-7 and V is TRBV4-1; perhaps D is TRBD1 or TRBD2 (5 bases each). Germline-derived CDR1 and CDR2 are MGHRA and YSYEKL. V was trimmed by 3 bases and J by 3 bases, leaving 18 bases between them. This CDR3 is built from 16 residues. CDR3 in amino acids: CASSHDQGPGSYEQYF. CDR3 DNA: TGCGCCAGCAGCCATGACCAGGGACCGGGTAGCTACGAGCAGTACTTC.

The chain has TRBV19 and TRBJ1-2; a possible D gene is TRBD1 (5 bases). Germline CDR1 and CDR2: LNHDA and SQIVND (reference sequence). There are 13 residues in the CDR3. V was pared by 10 bases and J by 7 bases, with 19 bases between. CDR3 protein: CATMGNGRGGYTF. CDR3 sequence (DNA): TGTGCCACCATGGGGAACGGGAGGGGTGGCTACACCTTC.

This sequence joins TRBV7-2 and TRBJ1-3, with D unresolved. Germline CDR1 is SGHTA and CDR2 is FQGNSA. The CDR3 consists of 15 residues. With 4 bases removed from V and 2 bases from J, the gap between germline ends came to 12 bases. The DNA for the CDR3 is TGTGCCAGCAGCTCGCCGACATTTGCTGGAAACACCATATATTTT. Translating gives CASSSPTFAGNTIYF.

The CDR3 sequence: CASSLRSAGELFF. The CDR3 nucleotides are TGTGCCAGCAGTCTTCGGTCGGCCGGGGAGCTGTTTTTT. The chain recombines TRBV6-5 with TRBJ2-2, with no clear D. CDR1 is MNHEY, CDR2 SVGAGI, per germline. The ends were cut back, 5 bases at V and 6 bases at J, with 10 bases in the middle. The CDR3 is made up of 13 amino acids.

The CDR3 sequence is CASRRGEQFF. The DNA of the CDR3 is TGTGCCAGCAGGAGGGGTGAGCAGTTCTTC. This chain uses TRBV28 with TRBJ2-1; either TRBD1 or TRBD2 may supply D (5 bases each). The CDR3 is made up of 10 amino acids. Per germline, CDR1 MDHEN and CDR2 SYDVKM. The V gene lost 6 bases and the J gene lost 9 bases, with 6 bases spanning the gap.

With regard to this clone: This specimen includes other DNA sequences encoding the same CDR3. V gene TRBV11-2 combines with J gene TRBJ2-7, with 8 nucleotides matching TRBD1. Germline CDR1 reads SGHAT; CDR2 reads FQNNGV. Trimming at V came to 7 bases and at J to 4 bases, leaving 6 bases not matched to a gene. This CDR3 spans 13 amino acids. The CDR3 nucleotides are TGTGCCAGCACCCGACAGGGGCCATACGAGCAGTACTTC. Protein sequence: CASTRQGPYEQYF.

A single count supports this clone. V and J are TRBV7-2 and TRBJ2-7; D could derive from TRBD1 or TRBD2 (5 bases each). The germline V gene encodes CDR1 SGHTA and CDR2 FQGNSA. The CDR3 is 16 amino acids. Trimming removed 4 bases at V and 0 bases at J, with 16 bases between. CDR3 sequence (DNA): TGTGCCAGCAGCTCCAGGGCTGGACTGCACTCCTACGAGCAGTACTTC. Translated, it gives CASSSRAGLHSYEQYF.